Presented here are 5 T cell receptor beta chains from one specimen sequenced in a study of T cell responses to AZD1222 COVID-19 vaccine. Sequencing used immunoSEQ multiplex PCR; TCRdb keeps in-frame clones, though not all of them. The table records 100,000 to 150,000 clones, over 85% of them present only once. The specimen was peripheral blood, collected 28 days after the second AZD1222 dose. The receptor source for this set is an adult who received the AZD1222 COVID-19 vaccine.

The V gene is TRBV4-3, the J gene TRBJ2-2; unclear D gene. V lost 0 bases and J 7 bases, leaving 9 bases between the germline ends. This CDR3 spans 14 amino acids. CDR1 is LGHNA, CDR2 YSLEER, per germline. The CDR3 nucleotides are TGCGCCAGCAGCCAAGATCGTCGCGTCGGGGAGCTGTTTTTT. Translated: CASSQDRRVGELFF.

The chain couples TRBV7-8 to TRBJ1-3, with D maybe TRBD1 (6 bases). V shed 1 base and J shed 4 bases, with 14 bases lying between them. The CDR3 is 16 residues long. In germline, CDR1 is SGHVS, CDR2 FQNEAQ. As DNA, the CDR3 is TGTGCCAGCAGCTTAGTGCGGGGGGCGGGAGGAAACACCATATATTTT. Protein product: CASSLVRGAGGNTIYF.

CDR3 DNA: TGTGCCTGGAGTGGACTAGAGGGGCCCCGTTGGCAAGAGACCCAGTACTTC. Encoded protein: CAWSGLEGPRWQETQYF. The J gene is TRBJ2-5, the V gene TRBV30; perhaps TRBD2 as D (6 bases). The V and J ends lost 1 base and 2 bases respectively, with 20 bases between them. This CDR3 comprises 17 residues. Germline loops: CDR1 GTSNPN, CDR2 SVGIG (reference sequence).

The chain employs TRBV6-2 or TRBV6-3 and TRBJ1-1; D ambiguous. The CDR3 spans 16 residues. Germline V gives CDR1 MNHEY, CDR2 SVGEGT. V was clipped by 5 bases and J by 0 bases, with 16 bases between them. The CDR3 region is CASSPPGRRMNTEAFF. CDR3 bases: TGTGCCAGCAGTCCCCCAGGCCGGCGGATGAACACTGAAGCTTTCTTT.

The V call is TRBV27, the J call TRBJ2-7; D may correspond to TRBD1 or TRBD2 (6 bases each). The CDR3 is 14 residues long. Germline V gene data show CDR1 as MNHEY and CDR2 as SMNVEV (reference sequence). V was shortened by 6 bases and J by 5 bases, with 17 bases between the two germline ends. CDR3 protein: CASRLGGSANEQYF. CDR3 DNA sequence: TGTGCCAGCAGACTAGGGGGGAGTGCCAACGAGCAGTACTTC.